Listed here are 9 T cell receptor beta chains from one sample, sequenced in a study of control samples from healthy donors and cancer patients. Method: immunoSEQ multiplex PCR; TCRdb's copy keeps in-frame clones and lacks some. The sample includes under 200,000 clones, roughly 94% of them seen just once. Sequencing used PBMCs. The receptors were sampled from a man aged 55 to 70 with colorectal cancer.

The chain employs TRBV9 and TRBJ2-2; D may be TRBD1 (5 bases). V was pared by 0 bases and J by 5 bases, with 11 bases between. The CDR3 contains 15 residues. CDR1 SGDLS and CDR2 YYNGEE come from the germline V gene. The chain's CDR3 is CASSVVQGMTGELFF. CDR3 sequence (DNA): TGTGCCAGCAGCGTAGTTCAGGGAATGACCGGGGAGCTGTTTTTT.

This sequence joins TRBV6-5 and TRBJ2-1; 7 bases map to TRBD1. V shed 5 bases, J shed 12 bases, and the junction held 7 bases outside the gene matches. The CDR3 length is 12 residues. Germline-derived CDR1 and CDR2 are MNHEY and SVGAGI. The CDR3 protein is CASSRLGGGQFF. The CDR3 region has the DNA TGTGCCAGCAGTCGCCTAGGGGGCGGGCAGTTCTTC.

The CDR3 nucleotides are TGTGCCAGCAGTGTAGGGGAAACAAAGCCCCAGCATTTT. This gives the protein CASSVGETKPQHF. The V call is TRBV25-1, the J call TRBJ1-5; tentative D call: TRBD1 (5 bases). The V end lost 4 bases, the J end lost 8 bases, and 12 bases lay between the germline ends. The CDR3 has 13 residues. In germline, CDR1 is MGHDK, CDR2 SYGVNS.

The chain combines TRBV6-5 with TRBJ1-2; no firm D call. CDR1 MNHEY and CDR2 SVGAGI come from the germline V gene. Trimming removed 4 bases from V and 8 bases from J, with 11 bases in between. The CDR3 contains 12 residues. Here the CDR3 reads CASSSGAGGYTF. The DNA for the CDR3 is TGTGCCAGCAGTTCTGGAGCTGGCGGCTACACCTTC.

The rearrangement uses TRBV5-4 and TRBJ1-1; tentative D call: TRBD1 (5 bases). Germline V gene data show CDR1 as SGHNT and CDR2 as YYREEE (reference sequence). This CDR3 spans 13 amino acids. Trimming shortened V by 3 bases and J by 8 bases, and 14 bases separated the two germline ends. The CDR3 DNA reads TGTGCCAGCAGCTCGGGACTTTGGGTCGAAGCTTTCTTT. Translating gives CASSSGLWVEAFF.

The rearrangement joins TRBV29-1 to TRBJ1-1; weak D call: TRBD1 (6 bases). This CDR3 is built from 13 residues. Between the trimmed V and J ends, which lost 4 bases and 1 base, there was a span of 10 bases. CDR1 SQVTM and CDR2 ANQGSEA come from the germline V gene. DNA of the CDR3: TGCAGCGTTGCGGACAGTGAGAACACTGAAGCTTTCTTT. It yields the protein CSVADSENTEAFF.

V and J are TRBV5-1 and TRBJ2-3; no clear D. Germline V gives CDR1 SGHRS, CDR2 YFSETQ. Trimming pared 0 bases from V and 0 bases from J, leaving 8 bases between. The CDR3 covers 15 residues. DNA for the CDR3: TGCGCCAGCAGCTTGGACAGACGAAGCACAGATACGCAGTATTTT. As protein: CASSLDRRSTDTQYF.

On this clone: Other nucleotide sequences from this sample produce the same CDR3. J is TRBJ2-7 and V is TRBV5-1; D ambiguous. CDR1 and CDR2 (germline): SGHRS, YFSETQ. Deletions cut 0 bases from V and 3 bases from J, with 7 bases between. The length of the CDR3 is 13 residues. The CDR3 DNA sequence: TGCGCCAGCAGCTTGGGGCAGATCTACGAGCAGTACTTC. This gives the protein CASSLGQIYEQYF.

The chain links TRBV7-2 to TRBJ1-1; D gene uncertain. Trimming removed 5 bases at V and 1 base at J, with 11 bases between. The germline V gene encodes CDR1 SGHTA and CDR2 FQGNSA. CDR3 length: 14 amino acids. The CDR3 reads CASSTNAGNTEAFF. The CDR3 DNA reads TGTGCCAGCAGCACAAACGCGGGGAACACTGAAGCTTTCTTT.